Listed here are 30 T cell receptor beta chains from one sample, sequenced in a study of blood T cell repertoires in COVID-19. Here immunoSEQ multiplex PCR was the method, and the copy in TCRdb shows in-frame clones only, minus some. Counted here are about 150,000 clones, 80% occurring once; the ten biggest clones make up approximately 13%. Sequencing used peripheral blood. The origin of the receptors is a man aged 55 to 70 with active or convalescent COVID-19.

The V gene is TRBV11-1, the J gene TRBJ2-2; D gene ambiguous. CDR1 is SGHAT, CDR2 FQDESV, per germline (reference sequence). Trimming removed 5 bases at V and 6 bases at J, with 10 bases between. The CDR3 loop spans 13 amino acids. CDR3 bases: TGTGCCAGCAGCCGGCTAGGCCCCGGGGAGCTGTTTTTT. As protein: CASSRLGPGELFF.

With regard to this clone: This sample includes further DNA sequences coding for the same CDR3. The chain recombines TRBV6-5 with TRBJ2-1; TRBD2 agrees at 9 bases. The V and J ends lost 3 bases and 3 bases, in that order; junction bases with no gene match: 3. Germline CDR1 is MNHEY and CDR2 is SVGAGI. The CDR3 spans 15 residues. CDR3 residues: CASSYSGGSYNEQFF. In nucleotides, the CDR3 is TGTGCCAGCAGTTATAGCGGGGGAAGCTACAATGAGCAGTTCTTC.

The genes are TRBV3-1 (or the pseudogene TRBV3-2) and TRBJ2-2, with 12 bases fitting TRBD2. J was trimmed by 6 bases and V by 1 base; bases with no gene match: 6. Germline-derived CDR1 and CDR2 are LGHDT and YNNKEL (reference sequence). The CDR3 has 17 residues. The CDR3 nucleotides read TGTGCCAGCAGCCAAGCAGCTCTAGCGGGAGGGCCCGGGGAGCTGTTTTTT. This codes for CASSQAALAGGPGELFF.

The V call is TRBV9, the J call TRBJ2-7; 11 bases agree with TRBD1. The germline V gene encodes CDR1 SGDLS and CDR2 YYNGEE. This CDR3 contains 14 residues. J lost 6 bases, V lost 4 bases, and 6 bases had no gene match. CDR3: CASSPGQGAFEQYF. CDR3 nucleotides: TGTGCCAGCAGCCCAGGACAGGGGGCCTTCGAGCAGTACTTC.

The chain joins TRBV3-1 (or the pseudogene TRBV3-2) to TRBJ2-3; unclear D gene. Per germline, CDR1 LGHDT and CDR2 YNNKEL (reference sequence). V was shortened by 0 bases and J by 8 bases, with 9 bases between the two germline ends. CDR3 length equals 13 residues. For the CDR3, the DNA is TGTGCCAGCAGCCAAGAGGAGCGTAGTACGCAGTATTTT. Residues: CASSQEERSTQYF.

DNA for the CDR3: TGTGCCAGCAGCCCGGGACAGGGCAGCGAGACCCAGTACTTC. It translates to CASSPGQGSETQYF. The chain has TRBV7-9 and TRBJ2-5, with TRBD1 identical over 9 bases. With 5 bases clipped from V and 5 bases from J, the junction kept 6 bases outside the gene matches. The CDR3 totals 14 residues. Germline CDR1 and CDR2: SEHNR and FQNEAQ (reference sequence).

A single count supports this clone. V is TRBV7-6 and J is TRBJ1-3; D remains unclear. V lost 5 bases and J 0 bases, leaving 5 bases between the germline ends. The germline V gene encodes CDR1 SGHVS and CDR2 FNYEAQ. This CDR3 has 13 residues. CDR3 protein: CASSHHSGNTIYF. The CDR3 DNA reads as TGTGCCAGCAGCCATCACTCTGGAAACACCATATATTTT.

The chain links TRBV2 to TRBJ2-1; D perhaps matches TRBD2 (5 bases). Germline V gene sequence: CDR1 SNHLY, CDR2 FYNNEI. V was cut by 3 bases and J by 10 bases, with 13 bases left in between. The CDR3 totals 13 residues. CDR3 protein: CASSEDSWWEQFF. The CDR3 nucleotides are TGTGCCAGCAGTGAGGACTCCTGGTGGGAGCAGTTCTTC.

The V call is TRBV19, the J call TRBJ2-7, with 7 positions matching TRBD1. CDR1 LNHDA and CDR2 SQIVND come from the germline V gene (reference sequence). The V gene end was trimmed by 6 bases and the J gene end by 3 bases; junction bases not matched to a gene: 5. The CDR3 sequence is 13 residues long. DNA of the CDR3: TGTGCCAGTAGAAACCGGGACAGCTACGAGCAGTACTTC. Protein: CASRNRDSYEQYF.

The chain employs TRBV19 and TRBJ2-7; maybe TRBD2 (6 bases). Germline V lookup: CDR1 LNHDA, CDR2 SQIVND (reference sequence). V lost 8 bases, J lost 0 bases, and 8 bases lay in between. The CDR3 has 12 residues. CDR3 residues: CASGGLSYEQYF. The CDR3 coding sequence is TGTGCCAGTGGGGGACTCTCCTACGAGCAGTACTTC.

This clone was found a few times. V and J are TRBV29-1 and TRBJ1-2; D call uncertain. This CDR3 spans 11 amino acids. Trimming removed 6 bases from V and 2 bases from J, with 7 bases in between. Germline CDR1 reads SQVTM; CDR2 reads ANQGSEA. As DNA, the CDR3 is TGCAGCGTGGTCCAGAACTATGGCTACACCTTC. Protein sequence: CSVVQNYGYTF.

The V gene is TRBV24-1, the J gene TRBJ2-2; TRBD1 is a possible D gene (6 bases). Trimming removed 7 bases from V and 7 bases from J, with 12 bases in between. The CDR3 runs 13 residues. Germline lookup yields CDR1 KGHDR and CDR2 SFDVKD. As DNA, the CDR3 is TGTGCCACCAGAGGGGGTCTCGGCGGGGAGCTGTTTTTT. Protein: CATRGGLGGELFF.

The gene calls are TRBV20-1 and TRBJ2-1, with D uncertain. CDR1 and CDR2 (germline): DFQATT, SNEGSKA (reference sequence). The V gene lost 5 bases and the J gene lost 6 bases, with 8 bases spanning the gap. The CDR3 length is 11 residues. CDR3 protein: CSAYIINEQFF. The CDR3 DNA is TGCAGTGCTTACATTATCAATGAGCAGTTCTTC.

This clone came up a few times. The rearrangement links TRBV5-1 to TRBJ2-7; weak D call: TRBD2 (5 bases). The V end was cut by 2 bases, the J end by 5 bases, with 8 bases between. This CDR3 has 12 amino acids. The V gene's germline CDR1 is SGHRS and CDR2 YFSETQ. The CDR3: CASSFSAHEQYF. The CDR3 DNA reads TGCGCCAGCAGCTTTAGCGCCCACGAGCAGTACTTC.

The J gene is TRBJ2-7, the V gene TRBV5-1, with 10 bases fitting TRBD2. Germline assignment: CDR1 SGHRS and CDR2 YFSETQ. V was pared by 3 bases and J by 1 base, with 1 base of the junction left unmatched. The CDR3 runs 14 residues. The CDR3 here is CASSWTSGSYEQYF. CDR3 DNA: TGCGCCAGCAGCTGGACTAGCGGTTCCTACGAGCAGTACTTC. The variable domain in full, with the rest retrieved from reference TRBV5-1 and TRBJ2-7, is KAGVTQTPRYLIKTRGQQVTLSCSPISGHRSVSWYQQTPGQGLQFLFEYFSETQRNKGNFPGRFSGRQFSNSRSEMNVSTLELGDSALYLCASSWTSGSYEQYFGPGTRLTVT.

The chain uses TRBV6-5 and TRBJ2-2, with 8 bases fitting TRBD1. In germline, CDR1 is MNHEY, CDR2 SVGAGI. With V trimmed by 1 base and J by 6 bases, 4 bases remained unmatched. The CDR3 extends over 15 amino acids. The CDR3 sequence: CASSYLGQGAGELFF. The CDR3 bases are TGTGCCAGCAGTTACTTAGGACAGGGTGCCGGGGAGCTGTTTTTT.

This clone was found once. This chain links TRBV3-1 (or the pseudogene TRBV3-2) with TRBJ2-1, with D possibly matching TRBD2 (5 bases). V was cut by 0 bases and J by 5 bases, with 11 bases left in between. CDR3 length: 15 amino acids. Germline lookup yields CDR1 LGHDT and CDR2 YNNKEL (reference sequence). In DNA, the CDR3 is TGTGCCAGCAGCCAAGATCCGAGCGGAGACAATGAGCAGTTCTTC. Residues: CASSQDPSGDNEQFF.

The J gene is TRBJ1-1, the V gene TRBV9; D gene unclear. CDR3 length: 14 residues. V shed 4 bases and J shed 5 bases, with 15 bases lying between them. Germline V CDR1 and CDR2: SGDLS, YYNGEE. The CDR3 here is CASSPPPGGTEAFF. The CDR3 DNA reads TGTGCCAGCAGCCCTCCCCCGGGTGGTACTGAAGCTTTCTTT.

The rearrangement uses TRBV13 and TRBJ2-4, with 11 bases lining up with TRBD2. The ends lost 3 bases at V and 0 bases at J; junction bases unmatched: 4. This CDR3 region has 17 residues. From germline, CDR1 is PRHDT and CDR2 FYEKMQ (reference sequence). The CDR3 here is CASSLRTSGLAKNIQYF. For the CDR3, the DNA is TGTGCCAGCAGCTTGCGGACTAGCGGGCTAGCCAAAAACATTCAGTACTTC.

The J gene is TRBJ2-1, the V gene TRBV27; no reliable D call. V dropped 4 bases and J dropped 5 bases, with 15 bases sitting between them. CDR1 and CDR2 from the germline V gene are MNHEY and SMNVEV (reference sequence). CDR3 size: 15 residues. The CDR3 reads CASSYSEVFDNEQFF. For the CDR3, the DNA is TGTGCCAGCAGTTATTCAGAAGTGTTCGACAATGAGCAGTTCTTC.

This clone occurred once. The CDR3 loop reads CASSLSTGGSYNSPLHF. CDR3 nucleotide sequence: TGTGCCAGCAGCTTAAGCACAGGGGGATCCTATAATTCACCCCTCCACTTT. The gene calls are TRBV13 and TRBJ1-6; TRBD1 agrees at 8 bases. CDR1 and CDR2 (germline): PRHDT, FYEKMQ (reference sequence). Trimming took 2 bases from V and 1 from J; bases not matched to a gene: 4. The CDR3 contains 17 residues.

J is TRBJ2-1 and V is TRBV28; 9 nucleotides line up with TRBD1. The CDR3 sequence is 16 residues long. CDR1 is MDHEN, CDR2 SYDVKM, per germline. J gave up 5 bases and V 1 base, and 6 bases lay outside the gene matches. In DNA form, the CDR3 reads TGTGCCAGCAGTTTATCGGGGACAGGGCTCAACAATGAGCAGTTCTTC. Translated, it gives CASSLSGTGLNNEQFF.

The J gene is TRBJ2-4, the V gene TRBV10-1; tentative D call: TRBD1 (5 bases). The CDR3 length is 13 residues. V was cut by 3 bases and J by 9 bases, with 12 bases left in between. CDR1 is WNHNN and CDR2 is SYGVQD in the germline V gene (reference sequence). CDR3 residues: CASSEKGRSIQYF. The CDR3 DNA reads TGCGCCAGCAGTGAAAAGGGGCGCAGCATTCAGTACTTC.

The chain employs TRBV27 and TRBJ2-6, with 10 nucleotides matching TRBD1. From germline, CDR1 is MNHEY and CDR2 SMNVEV (reference sequence). The CDR3 has 17 residues. Unmatched junction bases numbered 5, after V lost 6 bases and J lost 0 bases. CDR3 bases: TGTGCCAGCAGCCCATGGACAGGGGGCTCTGGGGCCAACGTCCTGACTTTC. Protein product: CASSPWTGGSGANVLTF.

This clone was seen a handful of times. The genes are TRBV29-1 and TRBJ2-3, with TRBD2 matching 7 bases. V was clipped by 4 bases and J by 3 bases; unmatched bases: 4. Per the germline V gene, CDR1 is SQVTM and CDR2 is ANQGSEA. The CDR3 loop spans 13 amino acids. CDR3 residues: CSVGLAETDTQYF. The CDR3 region has the DNA TGCAGCGTTGGACTAGCTGAAACAGATACGCAGTATTTT.

The CDR3 coding sequence is TGTGCCAGTTCCCAAGGGACAGCCCTCAATGAGCAGTTCTTC. Its translation is CASSQGTALNEQFF. This sequence joins TRBV28 and TRBJ2-1; TRBD1 aligns across 7 bases. Germline loops: CDR1 MDHEN, CDR2 SYDVKM. V was pared by 9 bases and J by 6 bases, with 11 bases of the junction left unmatched. The CDR3 has 14 amino acids.

This clone was counted a few times. The V and J genes are TRBV11-2 and TRBJ1-1; 11 bases map to TRBD1. The germline V gene has CDR1 SGHAT and CDR2 FQNNGV. With V trimmed by 2 bases and J by 10 bases, 6 bases remained unmatched. The CDR3 spans 14 residues. The CDR3 sequence is CASSLQRTGGGAFF. CDR3 DNA: TGTGCCAGCAGCTTACAGAGGACAGGGGGCGGAGCTTTCTTT. Together with reference TRBV11-2 and TRBJ1-1, the CDR3 gives the full variable domain: EAGVAQSPRYKIIEKRQSVAFWCNPISGHATLYWYQQILGQGPKLLIQFQNNGVVDDSQLPKDRFSAERLKGVDSTLKIQPAKLEDSAVYLCASSLQRTGGGAFFGQGTRLTVV.

This chain links TRBV12-3 or TRBV12-4 with TRBJ2-7; D is perhaps TRBD2 (5 bases). Trimming pared 5 bases from V and 7 bases from J, leaving 12 bases between. CDR3 length equals 12 residues. CDR3 loop: CASSPRGEEQYF. DNA of the CDR3: TGTGCCAGCAGTCCCCGGGGAGAGGAGCAGTACTTC.

The gene calls are TRBV28 and TRBJ1-3; the D gene is possibly TRBD1 (5 bases). With 4 bases removed from V and 0 bases from J, the gap between germline ends came to 10 bases. The CDR3 runs 15 residues. CDR1 and CDR2 from the germline V gene are MDHEN and SYDVKM. CDR3 coding DNA: TGTGCCAGCAGTTCCCCCAGGGTCTCTGGAAACACCATATATTTT. Encoded protein: CASSSPRVSGNTIYF. Full variable domain (remainder filled in from reference TRBV28 and TRBJ1-3): DVKVTQSSRYLVKRTGEKVFLECVQDMDHENMFWYRQDPGLGLRLIYFSYDVKMKEKGDIPEGYSVSREKKERFSLILESASTNQTSMYLCASSSPRVSGNTIYFGEGSWLTVV.

V gene TRBV28 combines with J gene TRBJ2-7; TRBD2 aligns across 9 bases. Germline V gives CDR1 MDHEN, CDR2 SYDVKM. The ends lost 7 bases at V and 6 bases at J; junction bases unmatched: 10. CDR3 size: 14 residues. The CDR3 nucleotides are TGTGCCAGCAAACGGAGCGGGAGGTCTTCCGAGCAGTACTTC. Its protein is CASKRSGRSSEQYF.